These 21 T cell receptor beta chains share one sample of origin, sequenced in a study of CD8 T cells in Susac syndrome. With random hexamers, 0.5 to 1 ug RNA was reverse transcribed. A single record per CDR3 protein comes from TCRdb applying MiXCR to the immunoSEQ multiplex PCR reads. In the table there are 200,000 to 250,000 distinct CDR3 sequences, 94% of which are singletons. Sequenced material: CD4+ T cells from PBMCs. The receptors originated from a human donor with Susac syndrome.

This clonotype was recorded once. The chain joins TRBV14 to TRBJ2-6; D possibly matches TRBD1 or TRBD2 (6 bases each). From germline, CDR1 is SGHDN and CDR2 FVKESK. Between the trimmed V and J ends, which lost 0 bases and 3 bases, there was a span of 15 bases. The length of the CDR3 is 18 residues. The CDR3 loop reads CASSQDLPQGGGANVLTF. The CDR3 DNA follows: TGTGCCAGCAGCCAAGATCTTCCACAGGGAGGTGGGGCCAACGTCCTGACTTTC.

The chain carries TRBV29-1 and TRBJ2-1; D could derive from TRBD1 or TRBD2 (5 bases each). The CDR3 has 14 residues. CDR1 and CDR2 (germline): SQVTM, ANQGSEA. V dropped 2 bases and J dropped 9 bases, with 17 bases sitting between them. CDR3 bases: TGCAGCGTTGAACGGGGCAGGTTGAGGAGTGAGCAGTTCTTC. Translated, it gives CSVERGRLRSEQFF.

This clonotype appeared a single time. This sequence joins TRBV28 and TRBJ2-3; D may correspond to TRBD1 or TRBD2 (5 bases each). The V end was cut by 2 bases, the J end by 5 bases, with 20 bases between. CDR1 and CDR2 from the germline V gene are MDHEN and SYDVKM. The CDR3 is made up of 17 amino acids. CDR3 amino acids: CASSLGVEDTVGDTQYF. CDR3 DNA: TGTGCCAGCAGTTTAGGGGTGGAGGACACGGTTGGAGATACGCAGTATTTT. Full variable domain (missing parts from reference TRBV28 and TRBJ2-3): DVKVTQSSRYLVKRTGEKVFLECVQDMDHENMFWYRQDPGLGLRLIYFSYDVKMKEKGDIPEGYSVSREKKERFSLILESASTNQTSMYLCASSLGVEDTVGDTQYFGPGTRLTVL.

The V gene is TRBV2, the J gene TRBJ2-2; maybe TRBD1 (6 bases). The V gene lost 6 bases and the J gene lost 7 bases, with 18 bases spanning the gap. The germline V gene has CDR1 SNHLY and CDR2 FYNNEI. The CDR3 has 15 residues. CDR3 DNA: TGTGCCAGCAGCCATAGACAGGTTTCAGGCGGGGAGCTGTTTTTT. Translating it yields CASSHRQVSGGELFF. Full variable domain (outside the CDR3, taken from reference TRBV2 and TRBJ2-2): EPEVTQTPSHQVTQMGQEVILRCVPISNHLYFYWYRQILGQKVEFLVSFYNNEISEKSEIFDDQFSVERPDGSNFTLKIRSTKLEDSAMYFCASSHRQVSGGELFFGEGSRLTVL.

This sequence joins TRBV12-3 or TRBV12-4 and TRBJ1-1; TRBD1 agrees at 10 bases. V trimming: 5 bases; J trimming: 6 bases; junction bases outside the gene matches: 3. The CDR3 is 13 amino acids. The CDR3 DNA follows: TGTGCCAGCAGTAGAGGACAGGGGGCTGAAGCTTTCTTT. This encodes CASSRGQGAEAFF.

The rearrangement links TRBV6-6 to TRBJ2-3; TRBD1 matches at 10 bases. J gave up 4 bases and V 4 bases, and 5 bases lay outside the gene matches. Germline V gene data show CDR1 as MNHNY and CDR2 as SVGAGI (reference sequence). The CDR3 spans 15 residues. The CDR3 protein is CASSFRDRGPDTQYF. The CDR3 DNA reads TGTGCCAGCAGTTTCCGGGACAGGGGTCCAGATACGCAGTATTTT.

The CDR3 region has the DNA TGTGCCAGTCTCGGGGATGGGGGCGAGACCGGGACTGAAGCTTTCTTT. Its translation is CASLGDGGETGTEAFF. The chain recombines TRBV19 with TRBJ1-1; D perhaps matches TRBD1 (6 bases). Trimming removed 8 bases at V and 5 bases at J, with 24 bases between. The CDR3 contains 16 residues. The germline V gene encodes CDR1 LNHDA and CDR2 SQIVND (reference sequence).

This clonotype was observed once. The rearrangement joins TRBV20-1 to TRBJ2-5; D call uncertain. This CDR3 is built from 15 residues. Germline CDR1 and CDR2: DFQATT and SNEGSKA (reference sequence). Trimming pared 4 bases from V and 6 bases from J, leaving 21 bases between. CDR3 bases: TGCAGTGCTAAGACCGCGGTAGCCGGAGATCAGACCCAGTACTTC. Translating gives CSAKTAVAGDQTQYF.

The genes are TRBV7-2 and TRBJ2-1; 7 nucleotides match TRBD1. Looked up from germline, CDR1 is SGHTA and CDR2 is FQGNSA. The CDR3 is 14 amino acids. The ends lost 2 bases at V and 6 bases at J; junction bases unmatched: 4. CDR3 protein: CASSLNRGGNEQFF. CDR3 nucleotides: TGTGCCAGCAGCTTAAACAGGGGCGGCAATGAGCAGTTCTTC.

This chain joins TRBV20-1 and TRBJ1-2, with D hard to call. This CDR3 comprises 12 residues. V lost 3 bases to trimming and J lost 7 bases, with 12 bases between them. Per the germline V gene, CDR1 is DFQATT and CDR2 is SNEGSKA (reference sequence). CDR3 sequence: CSASSPARGYTF. CDR3 nucleotide sequence: TGCAGTGCTAGTTCCCCGGCCCGTGGCTACACCTTC.

This rearrangement joins TRBV19 to TRBJ2-3; D is undetermined. This CDR3 region has 15 residues. The germline CDR1 and CDR2 sequences are LNHDA and SQIVND (reference sequence). V was cut by 1 base and J by 0 bases, with 8 bases left in between. The chain's CDR3 is CASSIGEDSTDTQYF. CDR3 bases: TGTGCCAGTAGTATAGGCGAGGACAGCACAGATACGCAGTATTTT. Based on the CDR3 plus reference TRBV19 and TRBJ2-3, the full variable domain is DGGITQSPKYLFRKEGQNVTLSCEQNLNHDAMYWYRQDPGQGLRLIYYSQIVNDFQKGDIAEGYSVSREKKESFPLTVTSAQKNPTAFYLCASSIGEDSTDTQYFGPGTRLTVL.

The genes are TRBV7-9 and TRBJ1-2, with D unclear. The CDR3 covers 13 residues. CDR1 and CDR2 from the germline V gene are SEHNR and FQNEAQ (reference sequence). The V end was cut by 0 bases, the J end by 6 bases, with 8 bases between. The CDR3 DNA follows: TGTGCCAGCAGCTTAGCCGACACGGATGGCTACACCTTC. The encoded protein is CASSLADTDGYTF.

The chain is built from TRBV25-1 and TRBJ1-1; 7 bases map to TRBD1. Germline CDR1 MGHDK, CDR2 SYGVNS. The CDR3 covers 14 residues. With 6 bases clipped from V and 2 bases from J, the junction kept 6 bases outside the gene matches. This CDR3 is CASRQGGRNTEAFF. In nucleotides, the CDR3 is TGTGCCAGCAGGCAGGGGGGGCGAAACACTGAAGCTTTCTTT.

The chain employs TRBV3-1 and TRBJ2-7, with D perhaps TRBD1 or TRBD2 (6 bases each). Germline V gene lookup returns CDR1 LGHDT and CDR2 YNNKEL (reference sequence). The CDR3 has 13 amino acids. The V end was cut by 7 bases, the J end by 1 base, with 11 bases between. CDR3 protein: CASTKGGSYEQYF. Here the CDR3 DNA reads TGTGCCAGCACTAAGGGGGGATCCTACGAGCAGTACTTC.

The rearrangement uses TRBV5-1 and TRBJ2-7; 12 bases align to TRBD2. This CDR3 contains 16 residues. The J segment lost 6 bases and the V segment lost 2 bases, leaving 9 bases of the junction unmatched. In germline, CDR1 is SGHRS, CDR2 YFSETQ. The CDR3 spells CASSFVLAGGGSEQYF. In DNA, the CDR3 is TGCGCCAGCAGCTTTGTGCTAGCGGGGGGGGGCTCCGAGCAGTACTTC.

The chain links TRBV20-1 to TRBJ1-6; D possibly corresponds to TRBD1 (5 bases). Germline values: CDR1 DFQATT, CDR2 SNEGSKA (reference sequence). V was shortened by 7 bases and J by 0 bases, with 22 bases between the two germline ends. This CDR3 contains 18 residues. The CDR3 region is CSVPLVRDPSSYNSPLHF. CDR3 sequence (DNA): TGCAGTGTCCCCTTGGTGCGGGACCCGAGCTCCTATAATTCACCCCTCCACTTT.

This sequence joins TRBV7-6 and TRBJ2-1, with D possibly TRBD1 on 5 matching bases. The V gene's germline CDR1 is SGHVS and CDR2 FNYEAQ. V lost 6 bases and J lost 3, with 15 bases in between. CDR3 size: 15 residues. CDR3 nucleotide sequence: TGTGCCAGCAGTCAACAGGAGACACTCTACAATGAGCAGTTCTTC. It is translated as CASSQQETLYNEQFF.

The chain has TRBV28 and TRBJ1-5; 8 nucleotides align to TRBD1. The CDR3 is made up of 18 amino acids. Germline-derived CDR1 and CDR2 are MDHEN and SYDVKM. V lost 5 bases to trimming and J lost 4 bases; unmatched junction nucleotides: 16. The CDR3 here is CASSPTGGQRSRNQPQHF. CDR3 nucleotide sequence: TGTGCCAGCAGTCCAACAGGGGGACAGCGTTCACGTAATCAGCCCCAGCATTTT.

The chain couples TRBV7-2 to TRBJ2-5; possibly TRBD1 for D (6 bases). The CDR3 totals 13 residues. V lost 6 bases, J lost 0 bases, and 8 bases lay in between. Germline lookup yields CDR1 SGHTA and CDR2 FQGNSA. The CDR3 DNA is TGTGCCAGCAGTCGACAGGACCAAGAGACCCAGTACTTC. Protein: CASSRQDQETQYF. Supplemented by reference TRBV7-2 and TRBJ2-5, the full variable domain reads GAGVSQSPSNKVTEKGKDVELRCDPISGHTALYWYRQSLGQGLEFLIYFQGNSAPDKSGLPSDRFSAERTGGSVSTLTIQRTQQEDSAVYLCASSRQDQETQYFGPGTRLLVL.

The rearrangement joins TRBV30 to TRBJ1-4; D gene unclear. From germline, CDR1 is GTSNPN and CDR2 SVGIG (reference sequence). With 0 bases removed from V and 4 bases from J, the gap between germline ends came to 12 bases. This CDR3 region has 15 residues. CDR3 DNA: TGTGCCTGGAGTGTAGCCAGCGCCCTTAATGAAAAACTGTTTTTT. This encodes CAWSVASALNEKLFF.

The chain carries TRBV6-1 and TRBJ1-2; D uncertain. The CDR3 sequence is 11 residues long. Germline loops: CDR1 MNHNS, CDR2 SASEGT. V was clipped by 7 bases and J by 4 bases, with 7 bases between them. The CDR3 sequence: CASTRFYGYTF. Here the CDR3 DNA reads TGTGCCAGCACCCGATTCTATGGCTACACCTTC.